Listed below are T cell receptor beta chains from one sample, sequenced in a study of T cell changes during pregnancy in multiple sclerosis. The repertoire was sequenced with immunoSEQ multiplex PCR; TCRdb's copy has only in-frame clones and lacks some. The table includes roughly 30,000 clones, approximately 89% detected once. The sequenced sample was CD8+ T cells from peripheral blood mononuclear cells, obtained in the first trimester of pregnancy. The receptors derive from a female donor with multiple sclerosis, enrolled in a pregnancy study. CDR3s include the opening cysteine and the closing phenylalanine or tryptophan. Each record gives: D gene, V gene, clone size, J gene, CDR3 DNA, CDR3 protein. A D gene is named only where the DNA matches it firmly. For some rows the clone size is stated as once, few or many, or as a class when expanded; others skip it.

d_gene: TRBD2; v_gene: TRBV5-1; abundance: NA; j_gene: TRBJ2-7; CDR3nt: TGCGCCAGCAGCTTGGCCGGGACTAGGGGGACCTACGAGCAGTACTTC; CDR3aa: CASSLAGTRGTYEQYF
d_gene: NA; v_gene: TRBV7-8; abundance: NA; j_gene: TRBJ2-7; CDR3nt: TGTGCCAGCAGCGGTGAGATTGCCTCCTACGAGCAGTACTTC; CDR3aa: CASSGEIASYEQYF
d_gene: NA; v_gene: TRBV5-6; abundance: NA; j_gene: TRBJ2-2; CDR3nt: TGTGCCAGCAGCTTGGATGGGGGCTGGAGCACCGGGGAGCTGTTTTTT; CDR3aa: CASSLDGGWSTGELFF
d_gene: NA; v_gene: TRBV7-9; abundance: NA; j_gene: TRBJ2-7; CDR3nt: TGTGCCAGCAGCTCCCTCAGGGGGGATAGGCACGAGCAGTACTTC; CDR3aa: CASSSLRGDRHEQYF
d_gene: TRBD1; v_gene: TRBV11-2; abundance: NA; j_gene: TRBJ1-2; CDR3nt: TGTGCCAGCAGCTATACAGGGGGCGATGGCTACACCTTC; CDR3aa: CASSYTGGDGYTF
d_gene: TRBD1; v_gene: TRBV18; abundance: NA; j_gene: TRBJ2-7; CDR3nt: TGTGCCAGCTCACCTGAGGGGGCGTTCTTGAACGAGCAGTACTTC; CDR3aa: CASSPEGAFLNEQYF
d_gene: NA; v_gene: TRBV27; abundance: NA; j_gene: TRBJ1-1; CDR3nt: TGTGCCAGCAGTTTATCTGCCGGGGATGTTACTGAAGCTTTCTTT; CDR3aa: CASSLSAGDVTEAFF
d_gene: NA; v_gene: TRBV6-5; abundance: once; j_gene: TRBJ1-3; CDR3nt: TGTGCCAGCAGTTACACGAGCTCTGGAAACACCATATATTTT; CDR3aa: CASSYTSSGNTIYF
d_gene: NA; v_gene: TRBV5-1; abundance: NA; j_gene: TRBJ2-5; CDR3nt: TGCGCCAGCAGCACGTTTATGCCGACAGAAGAGACCCAGTACTTC; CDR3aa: CASSTFMPTEETQYF
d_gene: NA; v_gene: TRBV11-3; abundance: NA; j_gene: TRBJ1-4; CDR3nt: TGTGCCAGCAGCTCCCGGGGGAATAATGAAAAACTGTTTTTT; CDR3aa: CASSSRGNNEKLFF
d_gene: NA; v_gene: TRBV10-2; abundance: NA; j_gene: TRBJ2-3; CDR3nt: TGCGCCAGCAGTGAAGTAGCGAGCACAGATACGCAGTATTTT; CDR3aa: CASSEVASTDTQYF
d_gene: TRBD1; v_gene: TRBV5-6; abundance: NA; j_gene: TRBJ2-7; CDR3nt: TGTGCCAGCAGCTTCCAGGGGGCCGACGAGCAGTACTTC; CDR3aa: CASSFQGADEQYF
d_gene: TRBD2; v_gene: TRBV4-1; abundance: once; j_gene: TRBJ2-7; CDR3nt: TGCGCCAGCAGCCAAGTCCTGACTAGCGGGAACTACGAGCAGTACTTC; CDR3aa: CASSQVLTSGNYEQYF
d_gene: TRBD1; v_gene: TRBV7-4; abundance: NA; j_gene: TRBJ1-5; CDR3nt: TGTGCCAGCAGCCAGGCAGGGGACAGGGGCAATCAGCCCCAGCATTTT; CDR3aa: CASSQAGDRGNQPQHF
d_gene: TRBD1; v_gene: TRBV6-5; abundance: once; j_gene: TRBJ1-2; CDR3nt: TGTGCCAGCAGTTACGGGGAAGGGACAGGGTATGGCTACACCTTC; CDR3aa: CASSYGEGTGYGYTF
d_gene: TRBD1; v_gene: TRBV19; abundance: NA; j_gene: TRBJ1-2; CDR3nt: TGTGCCAGTAGTACCCAGGGGGCTAACTATGGCTACACCTTC; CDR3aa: CASSTQGANYGYTF